This TCR beta chain was identified during a study of tissue T cells after allogeneic stem cell transplantation. Study-wide results and caveats: Some tissue clones might be persisting host cells; their alloreactivity or antigen specificity was not determined.

Germline CDR1 is KGHPV and CDR2 is FQNQEV (reference sequence). Trimming took 0 bases from V and 5 from J, leaving 10 bases between them. This CDR3 is 15 amino acids long. Measured with immunoSEQ multiplex PCR; TCRdb has only the in-frame clones, and not every one. The sample shows several thousand clones, roughly a third of them seen only once. Remarks on this clone: Its antigen is not known. Here the gene names and germline are mouse. The read comes to an end 1 residue before the CDR3 does, leaving the germline J gene to fill in the end.

Documented time point: mouse harvest day 14 after allogeneic transplant. The graft held 10^6 splenic CD5+ T cells and 10^7 T-cell-depleted bone marrow cells. B6 (H2b) cells into BALB/c (H2d) mice; tissues taken at day 7 or 14. The TCR comes from a female BALB/c mouse given C57BL/6 T cells with graft-versus-host disease after an allogeneic hematopoietic cell transplant. The chain employs TRBV26 and TRBJ1-4; D perhaps matches TRBD1 (6 bases). Sequencing used skin. CDR3 bases read: TGTGCCAGCAGTCTGTCGGGACAAAGAAACGAAAGATTATTT. This translates into CASSLSGQRNERLF. The whole CDR3 protein reads CASSLSGQRNERLFF.